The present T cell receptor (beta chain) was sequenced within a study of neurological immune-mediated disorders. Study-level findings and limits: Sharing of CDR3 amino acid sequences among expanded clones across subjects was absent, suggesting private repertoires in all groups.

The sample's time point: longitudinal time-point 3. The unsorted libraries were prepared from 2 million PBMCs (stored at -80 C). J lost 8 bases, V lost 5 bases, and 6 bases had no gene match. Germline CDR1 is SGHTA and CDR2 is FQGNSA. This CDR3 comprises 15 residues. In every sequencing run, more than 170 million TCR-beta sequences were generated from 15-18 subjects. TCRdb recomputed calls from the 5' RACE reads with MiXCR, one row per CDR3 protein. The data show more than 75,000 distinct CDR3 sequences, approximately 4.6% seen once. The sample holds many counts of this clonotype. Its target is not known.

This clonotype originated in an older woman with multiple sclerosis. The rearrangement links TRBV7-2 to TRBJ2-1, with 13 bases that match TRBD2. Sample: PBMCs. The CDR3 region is CASSRRTSGGHEQFF. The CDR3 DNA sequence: TGTGCCAGCAGCCGACGGACTAGCGGGGGACATGAGCAGTTCTTC.